This TCR beta chain derives from a study of cytomegalovirus exposure and HLA in healthy donors. The study's findings and limits: Certain sequence variants were highly shared and formed a cluster, and this cluster was likely a sequencing artifact.

This CDR3 spans 18 amino acids. V lost 0 bases to trimming and J lost 4 bases; unmatched junction nucleotides: 12. Germline V gives CDR1 SGHNT, CDR2 YYREEE (reference sequence). The PCR employed 60 Vbeta primers together with 13 Jbeta primers. The data were produced by immunoSEQ multiplex PCR, yet TCRdb's version contains in-frame clones alone and is incomplete. The profile shows about 130,000 clones, about 84% of them singletons. A remark on this clone: The antigen is not known.

This TCR derives from a boy younger than 18 in good health and CMV-seronegative. Material for sequencing was PBMCs. The V gene is TRBV5-4, the J gene TRBJ2-2, with 7 positions matching TRBD2. This chain's CDR3 is CASSLGVGGRKGTGELFF. CDR3 DNA sequence: TGTGCCAGCAGCTTGGGAGTTGGCGGGAGAAAAGGCACCGGGGAGCTGTTTTTT.